These 7 T cell receptor beta chains share one sample of origin, sequenced in a study of blood T cell repertoires in COVID-19. TCRdb keeps only in-frame clones here, not all; method: immunoSEQ multiplex PCR. Altogether some 200,000 clones are present, 85% to 90% being singletons, with the ten largest covering around 3.2%. Input material: PBMCs or T cells enriched from blood (not recorded which). These receptors all come from a young woman in a cohort exposed to, infected with or recovered from COVID-19 (not recorded which).

This chain links TRBV25-1 with TRBJ1-1; D not resolved. The CDR3 is made up of 13 amino acids. In germline, CDR1 is MGHDK, CDR2 SYGVNS. Between the trimmed V and J ends, which lost 7 bases and 2 bases, there was a span of 11 bases. In DNA form, the CDR3 reads TGTGCCAGCAAAGTGGAGCGAAACACTGAAGCTTTCTTT. This translates into CASKVERNTEAFF. Full variable domain (outside the CDR3, taken from reference TRBV25-1 and TRBJ1-1): EADIYQTPRYLVIGTGKKITLECSQTMGHDKMYWYQQDPGMELHLIHYSYGVNSTEKGDLSSESTVSRIRTEHFPLTLESARPSHTSQYLCASKVERNTEAFFGQGTRLTVV.

This clone was seen only a few times. J is TRBJ2-7 and V is TRBV19, with D hard to call. This CDR3 is 15 amino acids long. Per the germline V gene, CDR1 is LNHDA and CDR2 is SQIVND (reference sequence). Trimming removed 3 bases from V and 0 bases from J, with 12 bases in between. The CDR3 sequence: CASSITAVASYEQYF. The CDR3 nucleotides read TGTGCCAGTAGTATTACGGCGGTAGCCTCCTACGAGCAGTACTTC.

The chain combines TRBV7-2 with TRBJ2-2, with 8 bases fitting TRBD2. The CDR3 totals 18 residues. Germline V lookup: CDR1 SGHTA, CDR2 FQGNSA. The junction had 17 bases not matched to a gene; V was cut back by 5 bases and J by 6 bases. The CDR3 DNA is TGTGCCAGCAGCCCTTTTGAAAAGCAGCGGGAGTCAGCCGGGGAGCTGTTTTTT. This gives the protein CASSPFEKQRESAGELFF.

This chain connects TRBV11-3 to TRBJ2-7; 7 nucleotides match TRBD2. Germline loops: CDR1 SGHNT, CDR2 YENEEA. This CDR3 is built from 14 residues. Trimming took 2 bases from V and 1 from J; bases not matched to a gene: 2. This chain's CDR3 is CASSLLAASYEQYF. CDR3 bases: TGTGCCAGCAGCTTACTAGCGGCGTCCTACGAGCAGTACTTC.

The rearrangement links TRBV18 to TRBJ2-5; the D is unclear. This CDR3 has 14 residues. The V gene's germline CDR1 is KGHSH and CDR2 LQKENI. The ends were cut back, 2 bases at V and 3 bases at J, with 10 bases in the middle. The chain's CDR3 is CASSPSWAKETQYF. The DNA of the CDR3 is TGTGCCAGCTCACCATCTTGGGCCAAAGAGACCCAGTACTTC.

The V gene is TRBV27, the J gene TRBJ1-5; no clear D. The CDR3 is 17 amino acids. V lost 0 bases to trimming and J lost 1 base, with 13 bases between them. CDR1 is MNHEY and CDR2 is SMNVEV in the germline V gene (reference sequence). The CDR3 spells CASSLSRAGISNQPQHF. CDR3 bases: TGTGCCAGCAGTTTATCGAGGGCCGGGATCAGCAATCAGCCCCAGCATTTT.

This chain connects TRBV7-6 to TRBJ2-3; weak D call: TRBD1 (6 bases). CDR1 SGHVS and CDR2 FNYEAQ come from the germline V gene. CDR3 length: 16 amino acids. With 0 bases removed from V and 1 base from J, the gap between germline ends came to 11 bases. The chain's CDR3 is CASSLAPAGGTDTQYF. CDR3 nucleotide sequence: TGTGCCAGCAGCTTAGCGCCGGCAGGGGGCACAGATACGCAGTATTTT.